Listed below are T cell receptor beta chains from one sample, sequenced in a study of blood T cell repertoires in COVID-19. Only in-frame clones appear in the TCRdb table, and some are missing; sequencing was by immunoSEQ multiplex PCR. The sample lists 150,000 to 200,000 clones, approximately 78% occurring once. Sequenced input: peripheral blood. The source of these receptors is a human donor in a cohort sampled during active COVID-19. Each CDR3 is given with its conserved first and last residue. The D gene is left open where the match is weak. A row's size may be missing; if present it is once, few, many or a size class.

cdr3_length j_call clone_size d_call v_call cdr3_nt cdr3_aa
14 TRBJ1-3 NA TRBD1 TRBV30 TGTGCCTGGAGTAGGCAGGGGGCTGGAAACACCATATATTTT CAWSRQGAGNTIYF
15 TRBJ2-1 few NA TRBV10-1 TGCGCCAGCAGTGGTCAGTACGGGGCCTACAATGAGCAGTTCTTC CASSGQYGAYNEQFF
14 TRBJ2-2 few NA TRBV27 TGTGCCAGCAGTGACAGTTGGAACACCGGGGAGCTGTTTTTT CASSDSWNTGELFF
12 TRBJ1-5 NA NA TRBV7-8 TGTGCCAGCAGCCCGCTAAATCAGCCCCAGCATTTT CASSPLNQPQHF
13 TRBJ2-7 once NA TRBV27 TGTGCCAGCAGTTTATCTAAGACTTACGAGCAGTACTTC CASSLSKTYEQYF
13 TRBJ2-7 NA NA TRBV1 TGCACCAGAAGATACGGGGGGACCTACGAGCAGTACTTC CTRRYGGTYEQYF
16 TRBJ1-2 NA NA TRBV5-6 TGTGCCAGCAGCTCCACCGTATTAGTCGAGGTCTATGGCTACACCTTC CASSSTVLVEVYGYTF
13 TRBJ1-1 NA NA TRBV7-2 TGTGCCAGCAAGACTGGACAGAACACTGAAGCTTTCTTT CASKTGQNTEAFF
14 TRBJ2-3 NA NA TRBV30 TGTGCCTGGGGCCTTGTGAGGCCCACAGATACGCAGTATTTT CAWGLVRPTDTQYF
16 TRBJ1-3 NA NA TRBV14 TGTGCCAGCAGCTCACAGATTAGGTACTCTGGAAACACCATATATTTT CASSSQIRYSGNTIYF
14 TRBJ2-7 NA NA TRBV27 TGTGCCAGCAGTTTATCGATAAACTCTTTGGAGCAGTACTTC CASSLSINSLEQYF
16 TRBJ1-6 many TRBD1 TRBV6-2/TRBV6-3 TGTGCCAGCAGCCCTCGGACAGGCCAGAGGAATTCACCCCTCCACTTT CASSPRTGQRNSPLHF
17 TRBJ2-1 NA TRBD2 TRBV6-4 TGTGCCAGCAGCAGGACTAGCGGGGGGGCCAATCAAGATGAGCAGTTCTTC CASSRTSGGANQDEQFF
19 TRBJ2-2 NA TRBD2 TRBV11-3 TGTGCCAGCAGCCCCCGTGGGGCTAGCGGGAAAGTGGTCTGGCGGGAGCTGTTTTTT CASSPRGASGKVVWRELFF
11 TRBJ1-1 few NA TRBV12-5 TGTGCTAGTGGTACAGGACAGTCAGCTTTCTTT CASGTGQSAFF
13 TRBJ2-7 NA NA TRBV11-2 TGTGCCAGCAGTCCAAGGGGGGAGGGCGAGCAGTACTTC CASSPRGEGEQYF
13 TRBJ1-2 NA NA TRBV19 TGTGCCAGTAGTATATCAGGGAACTATGGCTACACCTTC CASSISGNYGYTF
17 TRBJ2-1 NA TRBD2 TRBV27 TGTGCCAGCAGTAGTCTTCAGGGACTAGCGATTGAGAATGAGCAGTTCTTC CASSSLQGLAIENEQFF
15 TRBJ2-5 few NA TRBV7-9 TGTGCCAGCAGCCCGGGAGCGACCGGAGGAGAGACCCAGTACTTC CASSPGATGGETQYF
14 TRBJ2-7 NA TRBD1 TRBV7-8 TGTGCCAGCAGCTTGGGACAGGGGGTCGGCGAGCAGTACTTC CASSLGQGVGEQYF
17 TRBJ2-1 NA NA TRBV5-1 TGCGCCAGCAGCCCGAACCACGGTGGGGGGACCTACAATGAGCAGTTCTTC CASSPNHGGGTYNEQFF
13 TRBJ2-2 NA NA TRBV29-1 TGCAGCGTTGTGGTGGGGGGAACCGGGGAGCTGTTTTTT CSVVVGGTGELFF
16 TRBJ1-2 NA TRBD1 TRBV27 TGTGCCAGCAGGCCGCAAGGGACAGGGGGCCTATATGGCTACACCTTC CASRPQGTGGLYGYTF
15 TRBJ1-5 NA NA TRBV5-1 TGCGCCAGCAGCTTGGGGGACAAATTCAATCAGCCCCAGCATTTT CASSLGDKFNQPQHF
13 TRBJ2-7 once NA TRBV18 TGTGCCAGCTCTCGACAGGAGACCTACGAGCAGTACTTC CASSRQETYEQYF
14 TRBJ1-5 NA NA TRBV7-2 TGTGCCAGCAGCTTCAGGGGAGGGTGGCAGCCCCAGCATTTT CASSFRGGWQPQHF
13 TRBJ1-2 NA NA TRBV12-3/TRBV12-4 TGTGCCAGCAGTTTAGGTCAGTTCGATGGCTACACCTTC CASSLGQFDGYTF
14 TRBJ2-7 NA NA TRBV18 TGTGCCAGCTCACCACCGGTGGGCAGCTCCGAGCAGTACTTC CASSPPVGSSEQYF
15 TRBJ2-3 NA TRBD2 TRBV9 TGTGCCAGCAGCCTCGGGACTACAAGCACAGATACGCAGTATTTT CASSLGTTSTDTQYF
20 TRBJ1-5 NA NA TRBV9 TGTGCCAGCAGCCCCCCAAACCTCCTAGGGGAGGGACTTAGCAATCAGCCCCAGCATTTT CASSPPNLLGEGLSNQPQHF
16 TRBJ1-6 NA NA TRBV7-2 TGTGCCAGCAGCTCACTACAGGACTCCTATAATTCACCCCTCCACTTT CASSSLQDSYNSPLHF
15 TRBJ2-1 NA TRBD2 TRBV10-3 TGTGCCATCAGTCCCTCACTAGCGGGGGGGGATGAGCAGTTCTTC CAISPSLAGGDEQFF
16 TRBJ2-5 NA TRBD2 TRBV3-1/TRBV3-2 TGTGCCAGCAGCTCAATCAGCGGGGGGGCTCGTGAGACCCAGTACTTC CASSSISGGARETQYF
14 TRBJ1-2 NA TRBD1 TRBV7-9 TGTGCCAGCAGCTTACCGACAGGGAACTATGGCTACACCTTC CASSLPTGNYGYTF
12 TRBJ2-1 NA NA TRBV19 TGTGCCAGTAGTCAGAACTACAATGAGCAGTTCTTC CASSQNYNEQFF
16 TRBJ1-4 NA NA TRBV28 TGTGCCAGCAGTTATCCCCCAGGAGGGTCTAATGAAAAACTGTTTTTT CASSYPPGGSNEKLFF
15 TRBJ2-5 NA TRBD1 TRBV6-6 TGTGCCAGCAGTTACGGGGGGACAGGTCAAGAGACCCAGTACTTC CASSYGGTGQETQYF
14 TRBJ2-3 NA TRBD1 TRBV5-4 TGTGCCAGCAGCCACAGGGGTATTGCAGATACGCAGTATTTT CASSHRGIADTQYF
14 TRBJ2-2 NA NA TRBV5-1 TGCGCCACCCAAGGAGCGGAGAACACCGGGGAGCTGTTTTTT CATQGAENTGELFF
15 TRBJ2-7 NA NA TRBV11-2 TGTGCCAGCAGCTTAGGTAGTACCCCGCGTTACGAGCAGTACTTC CASSLGSTPRYEQYF
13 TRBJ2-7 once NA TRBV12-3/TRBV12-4 TGTGCCAGCAGTTTATCGGGACTTCGCGAGCAGTACTTC CASSLSGLREQYF
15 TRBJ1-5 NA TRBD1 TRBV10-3 TGTGCCATCAGTGAGTCGACAGGGGGTAATCAGCCCCAGCATTTT CAISESTGGNQPQHF
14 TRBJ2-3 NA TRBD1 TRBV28 TGTGCCACCAAAGACAGGGGGCACGCAGATACGCAGTATTTT CATKDRGHADTQYF
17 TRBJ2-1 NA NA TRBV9 TGTGCCAGCAGCGTAGCTCTAGCGTCATTGACCTACAATGAGCAGTTCTTC CASSVALASLTYNEQFF
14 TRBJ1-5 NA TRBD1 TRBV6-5 TGTGCCAGCAGTCCCTCACAGGGGGTGCGGCCCCAGCATTTT CASSPSQGVRPQHF
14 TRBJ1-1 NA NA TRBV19 TGTGCCAGTAGGAGCCCGGGGGGGGGCACTGAAGCTTTCTTT CASRSPGGGTEAFF
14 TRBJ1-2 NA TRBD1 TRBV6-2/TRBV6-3 TGTGCCAGCAGTTCCGGGACAGGGGGCTGGGGCTACACCTTC CASSSGTGGWGYTF
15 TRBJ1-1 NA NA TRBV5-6 TGTGCCAGCAGTCCGGGGGGCTTAGGAGACACTGAAGCTTTCTTT CASSPGGLGDTEAFF
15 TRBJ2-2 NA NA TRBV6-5 TGTGCCAGCAACAGACAGGGACTGGGGGGCGGGGAGCTGTTTTTT CASNRQGLGGGELFF
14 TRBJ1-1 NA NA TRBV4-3 TGCGCCAGCAGCCAAGATCTGAGGATACCCGAAGCTTTCTTT CASSQDLRIPEAFF
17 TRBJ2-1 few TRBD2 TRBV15 TGTGCCACCAGCAGAGAAGAACGACTAGCGGGGTTCAATGAGCAGTTCTTC CATSREERLAGFNEQFF
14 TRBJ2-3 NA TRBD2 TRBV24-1 TGTGCCACCAGTGTCCGGGGGGATTTAGATACGCAGTATTTT CATSVRGDLDTQYF
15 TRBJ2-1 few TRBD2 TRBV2 TGTGCCAGCCGAAGTGACCTAGCGGGGGGTAATGAGCAGTTCTTC CASRSDLAGGNEQFF
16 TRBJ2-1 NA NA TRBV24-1 TGTGCCACCAGTGATTTGTCGGGTCAGACCTACAATGAGCAGTTCTTC CATSDLSGQTYNEQFF
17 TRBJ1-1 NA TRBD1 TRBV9 TGTGCCAGCAGCCCGACGCCTACTAGACAGGGGAACACTGAAGCTTTCTTT CASSPTPTRQGNTEAFF
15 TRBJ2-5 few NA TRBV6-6 TGTGCCAGCAGTTACCTCACTCGCCTTCAAGAGACCCAGTACTTC CASSYLTRLQETQYF
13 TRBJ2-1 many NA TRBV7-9 TGTGCCAGCTCCATCAGGAACCACGATGAGCAGTTCTTC CASSIRNHDEQFF